A single sample is the source of the 28 T cell receptor beta chains below, sequenced in a study of Graves' ophthalmopathy and Graves' hyperthyroidism. From RNA, the CDR3 regions of TCR beta chains were amplified and sequenced. The library came from an HTBI-primed first-round RT-PCR and a second-round multiplex PCR. Using its own MiXCR run on the multiplex PCR reads, TCRdb lists one record per CDR3 protein. The sample contains more than 550,000 distinct CDR3 sequences, just over 40% of which appear only once. The sample consisted of peripheral blood. Every receptor here comes from an adult man with Graves' ophthalmopathy.

A word on this clonotype: Possible read error: a much larger clone is one base away. The chain is built from TRBV5-8 and TRBJ2-6; D possibly corresponds to TRBD1 (5 bases). Germline-derived CDR1 and CDR2 are SGHTS and YDEGEE. This CDR3 is built from 15 residues. The DNA for the CDR3 is TGTGCCAGCAGCTACGACAGATCTGGGGCCAACGCCCTGACTTTC. It is translated as CASSYDRSGANALTF.

This clonotype has a count of ten or more. The chain has TRBV12-3 or TRBV12-4 and TRBJ2-5; 9 bases match TRBD2. CDR3 length equals 15 residues. The ends lost 3 bases at V and 2 bases at J; junction bases unmatched: 4. The CDR3 protein is CASSFSLAGQETQYF. The CDR3 DNA sequence: TGTGCCAGCAGTTTCTCACTAGCGGGTCAAGAGACCCAGTACTTC.

This clonotype was recorded at least ten times. The chain uses TRBV20-1 and TRBJ1-1; D remains unclear. The CDR3 runs 13 residues. V lost 3 bases and J 1 base, leaving 9 bases between the germline ends. CDR1 is DFQATT, CDR2 SNEGSKA, per germline (reference sequence). The CDR3 coding sequence is TGCAGTGCTAGTGGGCAGCCGAACACTGAAGCTTTCTTT. Translated, it gives CSASGQPNTEAFF.

Remarks on this clonotype: It may be a read error: a sequence one base away is much more abundant. The chain joins TRBV7-9 to TRBJ2-7; D call uncertain. The CDR3 consists of 13 residues. Germline V gene lookup returns CDR1 SEHNR and CDR2 FQNEAQ (reference sequence). The CDR3 loop is CASSPGEPCEQYF. The DNA of the CDR3 is TGTGCTAGCAGCCCCGGTGAACCCTGCGAGCAGTACTTC.

The V call is TRBV29-1, the J call TRBJ2-5, with TRBD2 matching 8 bases. Germline CDR1 is SQVTM and CDR2 is ANQGSEA. With V trimmed by 5 bases and J by 3 bases, 5 bases remained unmatched. CDR3 length: 13 amino acids. This CDR3 is CSVSGRGKETQYF. CDR3 in DNA: TGCAGCGTTAGCGGGAGAGGCAAAGAGACCCAGTACTTC.

V gene TRBV25-1 combines with J gene TRBJ1-6; D may be TRBD1 (5 bases). Germline V gene data show CDR1 as MGHDK and CDR2 as SYGVNS. V was clipped by 4 bases and J by 5 bases, with 12 bases between them. The CDR3 loop spans 15 amino acids. The CDR3 protein is CASSASKGDNSPLHF. The CDR3 DNA follows: TGTGCCAGCAGTGCTAGTAAAGGGGATAATTCACCCCTCCACTTT.

Ten or more counts support this clonotype. This sequence joins TRBV12-3 or TRBV12-4 and TRBJ2-2, with 10 nucleotides matching TRBD1. With 6 bases clipped from V and 7 bases from J, the junction kept 8 bases outside the gene matches. CDR3 size: 15 residues. The CDR3 DNA reads TGTGCCAGCAGCACCACCGGGACAGGGGACGGGGAGCTGTTTTTT. It encodes CASSTTGTGDGELFF.

This clonotype has just a few counts. The V and J genes are TRBV19 and TRBJ1-3; 8 nucleotides agree with TRBD1. From germline, CDR1 is LNHDA and CDR2 SQIVND (reference sequence). This CDR3 has 17 residues. Trimming removed 9 bases from V and 0 bases from J; junction bases left unmatched: 13. Here the CDR3 DNA reads TGTGCCAGCAAAGCCCGGACAGGGAGCCCCTCTGGAAACACCATATATTTT. Translated: CASKARTGSPSGNTIYF.

This clonotype showed up just once. The chain uses TRBV25-1 and TRBJ1-1, with 11 bases identical to TRBD1. V dropped 3 bases and J dropped 9; count of bases not matched to a gene: 6. CDR1 and CDR2 from the germline V gene are MGHDK and SYGVNS. The CDR3 contains 14 residues. CDR3 sequence (DNA): TGTGCCAGCAGTGACCACGGGACAGGGGGGAAAGCTTTCTTT. It is translated as CASSDHGTGGKAFF.

Only a few counts were recorded for this clonotype. This chain uses TRBV12-3 or TRBV12-4 with TRBJ2-5, with D possibly TRBD1 on 6 matching bases. The CDR3 sequence is 17 residues long. V was clipped by 3 bases and J by 0 bases, with 17 bases between them. This chain's CDR3 is CASSFGTGFANQETQYF. The CDR3 DNA reads TGTGCCAGCAGTTTCGGAACAGGGTTCGCCAACCAAGAGACCCAGTACTTC.

This clonotype showed up many times. CDR3 protein: CSANWGLAGQTQYF. In nucleotides, the CDR3 is TGCAGTGCCAACTGGGGACTAGCGGGCCAGACCCAGTACTTC. The V and J genes are TRBV20-1 and TRBJ2-5, with TRBD2 identical over 12 bases. After removal of 6 bases from V and 6 bases from J, the junction contained 8 bases not matched to a gene. The germline V gene encodes CDR1 DFQATT and CDR2 SNEGSKA (reference sequence). The CDR3 extends over 14 amino acids.

This clonotype was seen more than once but under ten times. The CDR3 DNA reads TGTGCCAGCTTGGGACAGCCCCCACATGAGCAGTTCTTC. Protein: CASLGQPPHEQFF. J is TRBJ2-1 and V is TRBV25-1; 7 nucleotides line up with TRBD1. Germline lookup yields CDR1 MGHDK and CDR2 SYGVNS. Unmatched junction bases numbered 9, after V lost 8 bases and J lost 8 bases. This CDR3 has 13 amino acids.

The genes are TRBV7-9 and TRBJ2-7; TRBD2 matches at 10 bases. CDR3 size: 16 residues. Germline trimming cut 5 bases from V and 0 bases from J; bases unmatched to any gene: 7. Germline CDR1 reads SEHNR; CDR2 reads FQNEAQ (reference sequence). The CDR3 sequence: CASSTPSGSSSYEQYF. The CDR3 DNA is TGTGCCAGCAGCACCCCTAGCGGGAGTAGCTCCTACGAGCAGTACTTC. The whole variable domain, filled in from reference TRBV7-9 and TRBJ2-7, reads DTGVSQNPRHKITKRGQNVTFRCDPISEHNRLYWYRQTLGQGPEFLTYFQNEAQLEKSRLLSDRFSAERPKGSFSTLEIQRTEQGDSAMYLCASSTPSGSSSYEQYFGPGTRLTVT.

Details on this clonotype: This CDR3 fails to terminate in the conserved phenylalanine or tryptophan, so it likely reflects a read error. The DNA is omitted, as the CDR3 cannot be located on it reliably, and the CDR3 follows TCRdb's listing. V usage is TRBV10-3 and J usage is TRBJ2-6. Germline CDR1 and CDR2: ENHRY and SYGVKD. The CDR3 numbers 9 amino acids, ends counted. The CDR3 reads CASSGFQTS.

This clonotype was picked up many times. The rearrangement links TRBV14 to TRBJ1-1, with D perhaps matching TRBD1 (6 bases). CDR1 and CDR2 from the germline V gene are SGHDN and FVKESK. The CDR3 sequence is 17 residues long. V was pared by 0 bases and J by 0 bases, with 14 bases between. CDR3 sequence reads: CASSQDSIGQMNTEAFF. The DNA for the CDR3 is TGTGCCAGCAGCCAAGATAGTATAGGACAGATGAACACTGAAGCTTTCTTT.

This clonotype was observed a few times. The chain employs TRBV5-4 and TRBJ2-7; D gene unclear. Deletions cut 4 bases from V and 1 base from J, with 12 bases between. The CDR3 is 14 amino acids. CDR1 is SGHNT and CDR2 is YYREEE in the germline V gene (reference sequence). The DNA for the CDR3 is TGTGCCAGCAGCCTAGGACGGAAATCCTACGAGCAGTACTTC. Translated: CASSLGRKSYEQYF.

This clonotype has a count of ten or more. The J gene is TRBJ2-5, the V gene TRBV7-9; D remains unclear. The germline V gene encodes CDR1 SEHNR and CDR2 FQNEAQ (reference sequence). The germline V and J ends were trimmed by 0 bases and 4 bases, with 12 bases remaining between them. The CDR3 covers 15 residues. CDR3 nucleotides: TGTGCCAGCAGCTTAGCTCCCAGCGTTCTAGAGACCCAGTACTTC. The encoded protein is CASSLAPSVLETQYF.

The sample holds a few counts of this clonotype. The rearrangement links TRBV10-3 to TRBJ2-7; D perhaps matches TRBD1 (5 bases). CDR1 is ENHRY, CDR2 SYGVKD, per germline. The CDR3 extends over 12 amino acids. Trimming left V 2 bases short and J 10 bases short, with 12 bases between. In DNA form, the CDR3 reads TGTGCCATCAGTGAGGGTCAGGGATTACAGTACTTC. Encoded protein: CAISEGQGLQYF.

Notes on this clonotype: A much bigger clone sits one base away, suggesting this may be a read error. The rearrangement joins TRBV10-3 to TRBJ1-2; D ambiguous. Per the germline V gene, CDR1 is ENHRY and CDR2 is SYGVKD. V lost 5 bases and J 8 bases, leaving 15 bases between the germline ends. The CDR3 is made up of 13 amino acids. The CDR3, as DNA: TGTGCCATCAGTTATTCCTCCGGGAGCGGCTACACCTTC. As protein: CAISYSSGSGYTF.

Many counts were recorded for this clonotype. The V gene is TRBV2, the J gene TRBJ2-6; the D is unclear. The CDR3 sequence is 16 residues long. Germline V CDR1 and CDR2: SNHLY, FYNNEI. With 6 bases removed from V and 2 bases from J, the gap between germline ends came to 14 bases. CDR3 residues: CASSEYIGPGANVLTF. Here the CDR3 DNA reads TGTGCCAGCAGCGAATATATAGGGCCTGGGGCCAACGTCCTGACTTTC.

This clonotype was seen a few times. The chain employs TRBV20-1 and TRBJ1-6, with 7 nucleotides matching TRBD1. Germline V CDR1 and CDR2: DFQATT, SNEGSKA (reference sequence). The CDR3 sequence is 16 residues long. Germline trimming cut 0 bases from V and 6 bases from J; bases unmatched to any gene: 8. DNA of the CDR3: TGCAGTGCTAGAGAGGAGACAGGGAGATTTAATTCACCCCTCCACTTT. Amino acid sequence: CSAREETGRFNSPLHF.

This clonotype was detected a few times. The chain is built from TRBV2 and TRBJ2-2; tentative D call: TRBD1 (5 bases). V was cut by 5 bases and J by 3 bases, with 22 bases left in between. Looked up from germline, CDR1 is SNHLY and CDR2 is FYNNEI. This CDR3 has 18 amino acids. The CDR3 sequence: CASSPTFSQGLDTGELFF. The CDR3 coding sequence is TGTGCCAGCAGTCCTACCTTCTCCCAGGGATTAGACACCGGGGAGCTGTTTTTT. The full variable domain, rest sourced from reference TRBV2 and TRBJ2-2, is EPEVTQTPSHQVTQMGQEVILRCVPISNHLYFYWYRQILGQKVEFLVSFYNNEISEKSEIFDDQFSVERPDGSNFTLKIRSTKLEDSAMYFCASSPTFSQGLDTGELFFGEGSRLTVL.

This clonotype has at least ten counts. V usage is TRBV20-1 and J usage is TRBJ1-4; the D gene is possibly TRBD1 (6 bases). The CDR3 totals 15 residues. Trimming cost V 0 bases and J 8 bases, with 16 bases left between them. Germline CDR1 is DFQATT and CDR2 is SNEGSKA (reference sequence). The chain's CDR3 is CSARDRLDSGEKLFF. CDR3 nucleotides: TGCAGTGCTAGAGATCGTTTGGACAGCGGGGAAAAACTGTTTTTT.

This clonotype was observed at least ten times. The V gene is TRBV19, the J gene TRBJ1-1; perhaps TRBD1 as D (6 bases). The germline V and J ends were trimmed by 2 bases and 1 base, with 14 bases remaining between them. The V gene's germline CDR1 is LNHDA and CDR2 SQIVND (reference sequence). The CDR3 spans 16 residues. DNA for the CDR3: TGTGCCAGTAGTATATCACAGGGATGGGGGAACACTGAAGCTTTCTTT. Translated: CASSISQGWGNTEAFF.

This clonotype was seen a few times. This chain uses TRBV6-5 with TRBJ1-1; tentative D call: TRBD1 (5 bases). The CDR3 spans 14 residues. Germline lookup yields CDR1 MNHEY and CDR2 SVGAGI. Trimming took off 5 bases at V and 1 base at J, with 11 bases between the two ends. CDR3 nucleotide sequence: TGTGCCAGCAGTAACGACAGCCCGAACACTGAAGCTTTCTTT. This translates into CASSNDSPNTEAFF.

The V and J genes are TRBV20-1 and TRBJ1-1; tentatively, D is TRBD1 (5 bases). Germline values: CDR1 DFQATT, CDR2 SNEGSKA (reference sequence). This CDR3 region has 11 residues. V lost 1 base, J lost 5 bases, and 5 bases lay in between. The CDR3 spells CSARGQTEAFF. CDR3 bases: TGCAGTGCTAGAGGACAGACTGAAGCTTTCTTT.

The CDR3 DNA is TGTGCCAGCAGCCTTTATACAGGGGGAGAGCAGTACTTC. Amino acids: CASSLYTGGEQYF. The V and J genes are TRBV14 and TRBJ2-7; 8 nucleotides line up with TRBD1. This CDR3 comprises 13 residues. Germline V gene sequence: CDR1 SGHDN, CDR2 FVKESK. The V and J ends lost 4 bases and 7 bases, in that order; junction bases with no gene match: 6.

This clonotype has a count of ten or more. A read error is possible here, since a much larger clone lies one base away. CDR3 coding DNA: TGTGCCAGCAGTGCGTCTGGAAACACCATATATTTT. This gives the protein CASSASGNTIYF. The V call is TRBV12-3 or TRBV12-4, the J call TRBJ1-3; D gene unclear. The CDR3 length is 12 residues. The V gene lost 5 bases and the J gene lost 1 base, with 3 bases spanning the gap.